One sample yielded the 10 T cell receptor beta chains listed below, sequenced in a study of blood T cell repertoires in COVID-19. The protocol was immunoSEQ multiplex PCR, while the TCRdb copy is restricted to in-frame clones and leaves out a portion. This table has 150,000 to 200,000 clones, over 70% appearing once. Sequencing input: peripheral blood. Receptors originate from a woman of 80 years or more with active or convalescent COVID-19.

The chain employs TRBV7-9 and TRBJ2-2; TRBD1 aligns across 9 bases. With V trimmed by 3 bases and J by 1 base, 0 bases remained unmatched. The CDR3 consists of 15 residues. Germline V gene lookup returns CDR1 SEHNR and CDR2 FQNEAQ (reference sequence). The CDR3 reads CASSLTGGNTGELFF. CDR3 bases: TGTGCCAGCAGCTTGACAGGGGGGAACACCGGGGAGCTGTTTTTT.

The CDR3 region is CAWSPLGANVLTF. The CDR3 nucleotides are TGTGCCTGGAGCCCTTTGGGGGCCAACGTCCTGACTTTC. The chain uses TRBV30 and TRBJ2-6; D unclear. CDR1 and CDR2 from the germline V gene are GTSNPN and SVGIG (reference sequence). The length of the CDR3 is 13 residues. V was cut by 3 bases and J by 4 bases, with 7 bases left in between.

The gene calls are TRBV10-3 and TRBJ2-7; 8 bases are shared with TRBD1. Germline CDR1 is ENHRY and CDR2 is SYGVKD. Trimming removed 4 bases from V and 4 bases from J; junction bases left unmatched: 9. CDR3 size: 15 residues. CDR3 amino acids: CAISARGGQGYEQYF. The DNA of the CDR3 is TGTGCCATCAGTGCTAGAGGAGGACAGGGTTACGAGCAGTACTTC.

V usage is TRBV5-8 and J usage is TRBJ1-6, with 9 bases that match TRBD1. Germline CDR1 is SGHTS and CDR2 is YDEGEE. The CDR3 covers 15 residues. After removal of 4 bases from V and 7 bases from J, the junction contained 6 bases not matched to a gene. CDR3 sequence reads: CASSTRDRGNSPLHF. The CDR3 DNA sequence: TGTGCCAGCAGCACCCGCGACAGGGGGAATTCACCCCTCCACTTT.

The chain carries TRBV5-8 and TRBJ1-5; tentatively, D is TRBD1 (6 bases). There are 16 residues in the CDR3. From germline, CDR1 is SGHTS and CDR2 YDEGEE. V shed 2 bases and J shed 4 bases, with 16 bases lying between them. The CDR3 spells CASSFNAHTGNQPQHF. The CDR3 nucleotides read TGTGCCAGCAGCTTCAACGCCCATACAGGGAATCAGCCCCAGCATTTT.

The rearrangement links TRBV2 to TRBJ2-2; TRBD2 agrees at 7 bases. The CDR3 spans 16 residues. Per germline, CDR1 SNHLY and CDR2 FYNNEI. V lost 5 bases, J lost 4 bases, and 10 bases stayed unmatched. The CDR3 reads CASSHPTSRFTGELFF. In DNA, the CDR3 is TGTGCCAGCAGTCACCCGACTAGCCGCTTCACCGGGGAGCTGTTTTTT.

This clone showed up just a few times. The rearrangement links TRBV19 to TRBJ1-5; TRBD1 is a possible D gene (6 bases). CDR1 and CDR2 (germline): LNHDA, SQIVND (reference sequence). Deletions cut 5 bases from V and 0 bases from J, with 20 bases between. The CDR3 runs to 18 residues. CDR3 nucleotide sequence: TGTGCCAGTAGTCCCCCCTTGCAGGGGATATATAGCAATCAGCCCCAGCATTTT. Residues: CASSPPLQGIYSNQPQHF.

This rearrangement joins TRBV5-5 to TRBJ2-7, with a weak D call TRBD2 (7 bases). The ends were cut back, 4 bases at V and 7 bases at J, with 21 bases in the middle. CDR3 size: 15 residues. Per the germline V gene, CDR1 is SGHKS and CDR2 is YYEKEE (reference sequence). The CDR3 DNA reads TGTGCCAGCAGCCTGGTGGGGGGGCTCGCTAGTGAGCAGTACTTC. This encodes CASSLVGGLASEQYF.

In nucleotides, the CDR3 is TGTGCCAGCAGCTTAGGTAACAGGGCGGACGAGCAGTACTTC. Protein: CASSLGNRADEQYF. The V gene is TRBV7-2, the J gene TRBJ2-7; D perhaps matches TRBD1 (6 bases). In germline, CDR1 is SGHTA, CDR2 FQGNSA. V was cut by 1 base and J by 5 bases, with 12 bases left in between. The CDR3 totals 14 residues. Complete variable domain (other parts from reference TRBV7-2 and TRBJ2-7): GAGVSQSPSNKVTEKGKDVELRCDPISGHTALYWYRQSLGQGLEFLIYFQGNSAPDKSGLPSDRFSAERTGGSVSTLTIQRTQQEDSAVYLCASSLGNRADEQYFGPGTRLTVT.

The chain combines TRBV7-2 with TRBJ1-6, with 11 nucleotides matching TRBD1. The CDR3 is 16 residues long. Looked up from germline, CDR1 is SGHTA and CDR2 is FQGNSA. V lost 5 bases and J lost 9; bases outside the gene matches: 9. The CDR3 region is CASSPLDRGQGSPLHF. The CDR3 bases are TGTGCCAGCAGCCCACTGGACAGGGGGCAGGGTTCACCCCTCCACTTT.